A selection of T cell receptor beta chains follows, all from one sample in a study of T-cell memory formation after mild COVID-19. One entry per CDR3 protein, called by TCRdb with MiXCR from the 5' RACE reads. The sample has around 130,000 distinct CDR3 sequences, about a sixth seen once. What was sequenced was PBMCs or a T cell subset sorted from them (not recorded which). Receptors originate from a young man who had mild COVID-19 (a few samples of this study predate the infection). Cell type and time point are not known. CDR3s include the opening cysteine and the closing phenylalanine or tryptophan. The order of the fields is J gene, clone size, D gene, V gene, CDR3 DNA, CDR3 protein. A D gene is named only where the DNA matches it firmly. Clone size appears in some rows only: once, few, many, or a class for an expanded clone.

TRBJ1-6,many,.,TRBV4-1,TGCGCCAGCAGCCACCGAGACACCGACCCTAATTCACCCCTCCACTTT,CASSHRDTDPNSPLHF
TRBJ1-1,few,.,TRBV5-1,TGCGCCAGCAGCCAAACCTGGAACACTGAAGCTTTCTTT,CASSQTWNTEAFF
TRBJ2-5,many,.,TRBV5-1,TGCGCCAGCAGCCCCAACCCCGCGGGGGCACGGGAGACCCAGTACTTC,CASSPNPAGARETQYF
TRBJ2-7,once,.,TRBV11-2,TGTGCCAGTGGATCCGTCAGGGGACGCTCCTACGAGCAGTACTTC,CASGSVRGRSYEQYF
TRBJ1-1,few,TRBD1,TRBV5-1,TGCGCCAGCGCACGTACAGGGGCGACTAACACTGAAGCTTTCTTT,CASARTGATNTEAFF
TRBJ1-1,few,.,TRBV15,TGTGCCACCAGCAGAGATTGGGGGCGGGACACTGAAGCTTTCTTT,CATSRDWGRDTEAFF
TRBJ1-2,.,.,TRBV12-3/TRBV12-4,TGTGCCAGCAGGGGACAACTGTATGGCTACACCTTC,CASRGQLYGYTF
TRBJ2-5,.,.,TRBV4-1,TGCGCCAGCAGCCAAGATTCAGGTGCCGCCCAGTACTTC,CASSQDSGAAQYF
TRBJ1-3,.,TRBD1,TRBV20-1,TGCAGTGCTAGGACCGCAACAGGGGCTGGAAACACCATATATTTT,CSARTATGAGNTIYF
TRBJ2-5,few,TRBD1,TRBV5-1,TGCGCCAGCAGCAGGGGACAGACAGGCCAAGAGACCCAGTACTTC,CASSRGQTGQETQYF
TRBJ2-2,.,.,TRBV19,TGTGCCAGTACGGTCATCGGGTCCGGGGAGCTGTTTTTT,CASTVIGSGELFF
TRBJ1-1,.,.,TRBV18,TGTGCCAGCTCGCCCGGACAGAACACTGAAGCTTTCTTT,CASSPGQNTEAFF
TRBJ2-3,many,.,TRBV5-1,TGCGCCAGCATGGCGGGCCTAAACACAGATACGCAGTATTTT,CASMAGLNTDTQYF
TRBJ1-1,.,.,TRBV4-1,TGCGCCAGCAGCCAAGGAGGACGGGGAAGGCCTGAAGCTTTCTTT,CASSQGGRGRPEAFF
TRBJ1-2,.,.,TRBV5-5,TGTGCCAGCAGCTTTACGGGGGAAGCTAACTATGGCTACACCTTC,CASSFTGEANYGYTF
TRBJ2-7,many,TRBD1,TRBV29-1,TGCAGCGTTGAAGATGGGGACAGCGCCGACTTC,CSVEDGDSADF
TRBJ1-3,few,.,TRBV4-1,TGCGCCAGCAGCCCACAGCCGGGGCCCGGAGACACCATATATTTT,CASSPQPGPGDTIYF
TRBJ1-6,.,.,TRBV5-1,TGCGCCAGCAGCTTGTGGCAGCCTTTTAATTCACCCCTCCACTTT,CASSLWQPFNSPLHF
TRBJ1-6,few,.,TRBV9,TGTGCCAGCAGCGTAGCTCGTACCAGCTCCTATAATTCACCCCTCCACTTT,CASSVARTSSYNSPLHF
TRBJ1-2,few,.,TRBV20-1,TGCAGTGCTAGATATTTGCCTGGCTACACCTTC,CSARYLPGYTF
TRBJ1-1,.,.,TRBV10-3,TGTGCCATCAGTGAGGGGGCCGGGCAGACTGAAGCTTTCTTT,CAISEGAGQTEAFF
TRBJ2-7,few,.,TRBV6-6,TGTGCCAGCAGTCCACGACGGACGGCGGCTTCCTACGAGCAGTACTTC,CASSPRRTAASYEQYF
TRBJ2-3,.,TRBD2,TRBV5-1,TGCGCCAGCAGCGAACTAGCGGGGGGGCCCCGGGATACGCAGTATTTT,CASSELAGGPRDTQYF
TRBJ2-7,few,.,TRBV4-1,TGCGCCAGCAGCCCGCGGCAAGCGGGCGGCAACGAGCAGTACTTC,CASSPRQAGGNEQYF
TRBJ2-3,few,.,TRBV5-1,TGCGCCAGCAGCTTGGTAGGGGAGGATACGCAGTATTTT,CASSLVGEDTQYF
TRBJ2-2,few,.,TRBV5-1,TGCGCCAGCAGCTTGGGCGCACGCGCGAACACTGGGGAGCTGTTTTTT,CASSLGARANTGELFF
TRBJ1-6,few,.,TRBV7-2,TGTGCCAGCAGCTTAGTGGGCGGGAATTCACCCCTCCACTTT,CASSLVGGNSPLHF
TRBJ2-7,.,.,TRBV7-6,TGTGCCAGCAGCCAAGCAGACGCCAGCTCCTACGAGCAGTACTTC,CASSQADASSYEQYF
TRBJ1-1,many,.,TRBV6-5,TGTGCCAGCAGTTACAGAGGAAACACTGAAGCTTTCTTT,CASSYRGNTEAFF
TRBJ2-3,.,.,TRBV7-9,TGTGCCAGCAGCCAGGACACTCATACGCAGTATTTT,CASSQDTHTQYF
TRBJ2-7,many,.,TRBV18,TGTGCCAGCTCACGCGAATCCTACGAGCAGTACTTC,CASSRESYEQYF
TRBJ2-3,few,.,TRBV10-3,TGTGCCATAGGGAGCGGAAGCTCTCGAGGGGGAGATACGCAGTATTTT,CAIGSGSSRGGDTQYF
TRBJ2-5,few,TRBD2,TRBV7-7,TGTGCCAGCAGCGTTGGGGCGGGGGGCCCGGAGACCCAGTACTTC,CASSVGAGGPETQYF
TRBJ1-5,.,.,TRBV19,TGTGCCAGTAGTATGAGGAGGGGATGGGGGCCCCAGCATTTT,CASSMRRGWGPQHF
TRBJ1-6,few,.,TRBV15,TGTGCCACCAGCTGGGGACCGACCTTGGGAGCCCTCCACTTT,CATSWGPTLGALHF
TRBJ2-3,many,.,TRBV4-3,TGCGCCAGCAGCCAAGAACCGTTCACAGATACGCAGTATTTT,CASSQEPFTDTQYF